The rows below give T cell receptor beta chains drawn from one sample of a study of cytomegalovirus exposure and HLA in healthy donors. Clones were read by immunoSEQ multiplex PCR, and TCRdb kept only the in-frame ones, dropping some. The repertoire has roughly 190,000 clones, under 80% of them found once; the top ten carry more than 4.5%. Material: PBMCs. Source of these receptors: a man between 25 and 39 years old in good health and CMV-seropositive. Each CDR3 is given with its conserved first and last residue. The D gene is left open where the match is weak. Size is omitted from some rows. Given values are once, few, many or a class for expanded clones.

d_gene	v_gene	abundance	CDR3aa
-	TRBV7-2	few	CASSRTGSHEQYF
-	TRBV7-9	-	CSSSLGSERANYGYTF
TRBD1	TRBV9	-	CASSVVGQGSPLHF
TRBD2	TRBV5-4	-	CASSAGLAGSFYEQYF
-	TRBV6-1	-	CASSESTAYGVQPQHF
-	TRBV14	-	CASSQWPGGKDTQYF
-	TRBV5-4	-	CASSLPGPGQLEAFF
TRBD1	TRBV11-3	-	CASSLKLGQGARETQYF
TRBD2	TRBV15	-	CATSKRREGNEQFF
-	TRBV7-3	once	CASSPRRGAEAFF
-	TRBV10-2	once	CASSDRECGYTF
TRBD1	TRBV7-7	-	CASSLGGRPGELFF
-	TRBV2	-	CASSRGVYEQYF
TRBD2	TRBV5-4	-	CASSLREGRETQYF
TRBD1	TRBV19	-	CASGTGVSYEQYF
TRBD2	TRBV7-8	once	CASSIAPALTSGRVEQYF
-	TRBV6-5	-	CASSYGTPGVNEQFF
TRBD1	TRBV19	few	CASSDRGAYEQYF
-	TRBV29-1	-	CSVIPGLETQYF
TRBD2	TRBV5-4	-	CATGLAGGYEQYF
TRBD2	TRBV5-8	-	CASSLTTSGNHEQYF
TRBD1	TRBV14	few	CASSPFDRAEGEKLFF
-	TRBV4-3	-	CASSQVLSVGELFF
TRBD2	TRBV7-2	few	CASSWGLAGPPQQYF
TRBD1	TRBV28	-	CASSLLLGQGTYEQYF
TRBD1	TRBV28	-	CRVGTGGAGHGYTF
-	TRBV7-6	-	CASSLGVGLHYGYTF
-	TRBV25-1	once	CASSEYRAEGYTF
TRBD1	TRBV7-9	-	CASSLGQGVAEAFF